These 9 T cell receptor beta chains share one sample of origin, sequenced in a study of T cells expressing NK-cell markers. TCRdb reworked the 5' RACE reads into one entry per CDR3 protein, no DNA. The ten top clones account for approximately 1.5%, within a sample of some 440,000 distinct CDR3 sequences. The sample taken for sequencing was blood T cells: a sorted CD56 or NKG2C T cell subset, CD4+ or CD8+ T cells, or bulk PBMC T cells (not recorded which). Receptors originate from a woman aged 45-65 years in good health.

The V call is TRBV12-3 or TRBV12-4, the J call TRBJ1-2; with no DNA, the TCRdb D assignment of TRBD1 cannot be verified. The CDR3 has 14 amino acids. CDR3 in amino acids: CASSRGTRAHGYTF.

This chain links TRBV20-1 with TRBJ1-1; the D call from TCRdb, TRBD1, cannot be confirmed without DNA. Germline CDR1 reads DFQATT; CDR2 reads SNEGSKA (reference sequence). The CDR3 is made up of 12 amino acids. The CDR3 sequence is CSARTGRSEAFF.

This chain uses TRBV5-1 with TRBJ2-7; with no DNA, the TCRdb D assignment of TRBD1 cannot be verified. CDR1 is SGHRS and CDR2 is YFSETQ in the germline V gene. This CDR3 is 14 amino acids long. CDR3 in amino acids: CASSPGPRGYEQYF.

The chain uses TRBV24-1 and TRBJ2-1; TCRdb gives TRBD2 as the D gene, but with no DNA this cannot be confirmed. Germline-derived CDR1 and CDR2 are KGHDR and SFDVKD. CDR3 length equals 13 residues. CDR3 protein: CATKRARSGEQFF.

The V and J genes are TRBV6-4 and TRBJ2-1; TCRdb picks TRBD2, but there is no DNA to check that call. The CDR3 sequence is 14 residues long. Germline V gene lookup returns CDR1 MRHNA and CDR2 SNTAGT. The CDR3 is CASSFSGRDNEQFF.

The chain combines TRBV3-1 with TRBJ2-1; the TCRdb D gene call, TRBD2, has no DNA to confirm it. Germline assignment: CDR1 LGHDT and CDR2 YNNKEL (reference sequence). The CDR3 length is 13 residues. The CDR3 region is CASSKAQAGGSFF.

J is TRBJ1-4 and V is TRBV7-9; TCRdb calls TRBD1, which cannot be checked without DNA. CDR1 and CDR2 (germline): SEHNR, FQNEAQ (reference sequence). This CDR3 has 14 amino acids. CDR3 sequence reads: CASSNDRDREKLFF.

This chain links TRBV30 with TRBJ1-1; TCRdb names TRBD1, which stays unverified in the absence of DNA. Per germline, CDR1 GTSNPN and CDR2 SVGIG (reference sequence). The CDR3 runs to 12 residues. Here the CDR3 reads CAWSGGGLEAFF. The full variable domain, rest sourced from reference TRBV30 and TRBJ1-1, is SQTIHQWPATLVQPVGSPLSLECTVEGTSNPNLYWYRQAAGRGLQLLFYSVGIGQISSEVPQNLSASRPQDRQFILSSKKLLLSDSGFYLCAWSGGGLEAFFGQGTRLTVV.

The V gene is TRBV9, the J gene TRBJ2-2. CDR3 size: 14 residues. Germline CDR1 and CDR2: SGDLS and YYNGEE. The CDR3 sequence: CASSRRAESGELFF.